The 5 T cell receptor beta chains reported below all come from one sample, sequenced in a study of T cells after somatic rescue of genetic block (dated by TCRdb to about 2020). The library was built by means of the immunoSEQ multiplex PCR assay. TCRdb retrieved this table from immuneACCESS and kept in-frame rearrangements only. Not all clones are present; in checked studies, unresolved V genes account for under half, and no reason is known for the remainder. This sample holds some 68,000 clones; roughly 88% were observed only once. Jointly, the top ten make up about 3% of the sample. Material: peripheral blood mononuclear cells (PBMCs). These receptors were collected from a man in his thirties or forties.

The CDR3 nucleotides are TGTGCCAGCAGTTTATCGAGAGGGGGGACCTACAATGAGCAGTTCTTC. Its protein is CASSLSRGGTYNEQFF. This rearrangement joins TRBV27 to TRBJ2-1; possibly TRBD1 or TRBD2 for D (6 bases each). From germline, CDR1 is MNHEY and CDR2 SMNVEV (reference sequence). V was clipped by 0 bases and J by 2 bases, with 11 bases between them. The CDR3 has 16 amino acids.

V usage is TRBV27 and J usage is TRBJ1-6; D gene unclear. Trimming shortened V by 3 bases and J by 5 bases, and 11 bases separated the two germline ends. The CDR3 has 15 amino acids. Germline CDR1 is MNHEY and CDR2 is SMNVEV (reference sequence). Written as DNA, the CDR3 is TGTGCCAGCAGTTTCAGAAGGGCTGATAATTCACCCCTCCACTTT. It codes for CASSFRRADNSPLHF.

The gene calls are TRBV19 and TRBJ2-7; a weak D match, TRBD1 (6 bases). V lost 6 bases, J lost 0 bases, and 12 bases lay in between. The length of the CDR3 is 14 residues. The germline gives CDR1 LNHDA, CDR2 SQIVND (reference sequence). CDR3 bases: TGTGCCAGTAGCAACAGGGCCCGCTCCTACGAGCAGTACTTC. It is translated as CASSNRARSYEQYF. The complete variable domain, with remaining parts taken from reference TRBV19 and TRBJ2-7, reads DGGITQSPKYLFRKEGQNVTLSCEQNLNHDAMYWYRQDPGQGLRLIYYSQIVNDFQKGDIAEGYSVSREKKESFPLTVTSAQKNPTAFYLCASSNRARSYEQYFGPGTRLTVT.

In nucleotides, the CDR3 is TGCGCCAGCAGCCAACCTAGCGGGGGAGCGTCGCGTTATTTT. Translated: CASSQPSGGASRYF. The V call is TRBV4-1, the J call TRBJ2-3; 10 nucleotides agree with TRBD2. Trimming cost V 2 bases and J 15 bases; bases outside gene matches: 11. This CDR3 has 14 amino acids. The germline CDR1 and CDR2 sequences are MGHRA and YSYEKL.

CDR3 amino acids: CASSATQGGTGELFF. The CDR3 nucleotides read TGTGCCAGCAGCGCCACACAGGGAGGAACCGGGGAGCTGTTTTTT. The genes are TRBV9 and TRBJ2-2; D tentatively reads TRBD1 or TRBD2 (6 bases each). CDR1 is SGDLS and CDR2 is YYNGEE in the germline V gene. CDR3 length equals 15 residues. V lost 3 bases, J lost 5 bases, and 14 bases lay in between.